The next 30 T cell receptor beta chains were all read from a single sample in a study of PD-1 blockade in classical Hodgkin lymphoma. Every one of the patients relapsed after autologous stem cell transplantation (brentuximab vedotin exposure was variable). Method: immunoSEQ multiplex PCR; TCRdb's copy keeps in-frame clones and lacks some. Among about 98,000 clones listed, more than 80% were seen once. This material consisted of peripheral blood mononuclear cells (PBMCs), taken before the second cycle of nivolumab. These receptors were obtained from a human donor with classical Hodgkin lymphoma.

The V gene is TRBV7-2, the J gene TRBJ2-7; tentatively, D is TRBD2 (6 bases). Germline CDR1 SGHTA, CDR2 FQGNSA. Trimming shortened V by 5 bases and J by 6 bases, and 11 bases separated the two germline ends. The CDR3 is 12 amino acids. In DNA, the CDR3 is TGTGCCAGCAGCCGTACTAGCTCCGAGCAGTACTTC. Amino acid sequence: CASSRTSSEQYF.

V and J are TRBV30 and TRBJ2-5; the match to TRBD2 covers 7 bases. Unmatched junction bases numbered 2, after V lost 5 bases and J lost 5 bases. CDR3 length: 11 residues. CDR1 is GTSNPN and CDR2 is SVGIG in the germline V gene (reference sequence). The CDR3 region has the DNA TGTGCCTGGGGACTAGGGGAGACCCAGTACTTC. This sequence encodes CAWGLGETQYF.

The rearrangement uses TRBV19 and TRBJ1-2; D uncertain. The CDR3 is 13 residues long. V was cut by 7 bases and J by 3 bases, with 12 bases left in between. Germline V gene data show CDR1 as LNHDA and CDR2 as SQIVND (reference sequence). The CDR3 protein is CASTGWADYGYTF. The CDR3 coding sequence is TGTGCCAGTACGGGTTGGGCTGACTATGGCTACACCTTC.

The V call is TRBV2, the J call TRBJ1-2; D gene unclear. The CDR3 is 13 amino acids. The germline V and J ends were trimmed by 1 base and 1 base, with 4 bases remaining between them. CDR1 and CDR2 (germline): SNHLY, FYNNEI. Here the CDR3 reads CASSEVFNYGYTF. The CDR3 DNA sequence: TGTGCCAGCAGTGAAGTTTTTAACTATGGCTACACCTTC.

V is TRBV7-9 and J is TRBJ2-1; 11 bases align to TRBD2. The CDR3 totals 13 residues. Trimming removed 4 bases from V and 7 bases from J; junction bases left unmatched: 0. Germline V gives CDR1 SEHNR, CDR2 FQNEAQ (reference sequence). CDR3 loop: CASSSSGRNEQFF. DNA of the CDR3: TGTGCCAGCAGCTCTAGCGGGAGGAATGAGCAGTTCTTC.

This chain connects TRBV27 to TRBJ2-7, with 10 nucleotides matching TRBD1. The CDR3 spans 16 residues. Germline lookup yields CDR1 MNHEY and CDR2 SMNVEV (reference sequence). V trimming: 0 bases; J trimming: 6 bases; junction bases outside the gene matches: 8. The CDR3 DNA sequence: TGTGCCAGCAGTTTATCGACGGGACAGGGGTTCATCGAGCAGTACTTC. The encoded protein is CASSLSTGQGFIEQYF.

This clone was detected only once. The J gene is TRBJ2-5, the V gene TRBV30; possibly TRBD2 for D (5 bases). CDR1 is GTSNPN and CDR2 is SVGIG in the germline V gene (reference sequence). V lost 1 base and J 2 bases, leaving 11 bases between the germline ends. This CDR3 is 14 amino acids long. DNA of the CDR3: TGTGCCTGGAGTGGGGCTAGCCTTCAAGAGACCCAGTACTTC. Protein: CAWSGASLQETQYF.

The rearrangement links TRBV2 to TRBJ2-7, with TRBD1 matching 8 bases. V gave up 2 bases and J gave up 7 bases; unmatched junction bases: 4. Germline V gives CDR1 SNHLY, CDR2 FYNNEI. This CDR3 has 13 amino acids. The CDR3 region is CASSEQGAGEQYF. Written as DNA, the CDR3 is TGTGCCAGCAGTGAACAGGGGGCGGGTGAGCAGTACTTC.

The rearrangement links TRBV5-1 to TRBJ1-3, with 7 bases aligning to TRBD1. Trimming removed 7 bases from V and 2 bases from J; junction bases left unmatched: 3. Germline CDR1 is SGHRS and CDR2 is YFSETQ. CDR3 length equals 13 residues. In DNA form, the CDR3 reads TGCGCCAGCGGAGGGGGCCCTGGAAACACCATATATTTT. This encodes CASGGGPGNTIYF. Drawing the rest from reference TRBV5-1 and TRBJ1-3, the complete variable domain is KAGVTQTPRYLIKTRGQQVTLSCSPISGHRSVSWYQQTPGQGLQFLFEYFSETQRNKGNFPGRFSGRQFSNSRSEMNVSTLELGDSALYLCASGGGPGNTIYFGEGSWLTVV.

This clone has just a few counts. The V gene is TRBV9, the J gene TRBJ2-5; the D call may be TRBD1 or TRBD2 (5 bases each). CDR3 size: 15 residues. CDR1 is SGDLS, CDR2 YYNGEE, per germline. Trimming removed 3 bases from V and 5 bases from J, with 17 bases in between. The chain's CDR3 is CASSGGTGRGETQYF. CDR3 DNA: TGTGCCAGCAGCGGAGGGACGGGGAGAGGGGAGACCCAGTACTTC.

This sequence joins TRBV4-3 and TRBJ2-3; D unresolved. V was shortened by 0 bases and J by 13 bases, with 14 bases between the two germline ends. The CDR3 covers 13 residues. Germline CDR1 reads LGHNA; CDR2 reads YSLEER. For the CDR3, the DNA is TGCGCCAGCAGCCAAGAACTGGTGCCCAGGAAGTATTTT. Its translation is CASSQELVPRKYF.

This chain links TRBV6-5 with TRBJ2-7, with 9 positions matching TRBD2. V lost 5 bases and J lost 4; bases outside the gene matches: 9. Germline CDR1 and CDR2: MNHEY and SVGAGI. This CDR3 has 15 amino acids. CDR3 sequence reads: CASSPPGLAGYEQYF. In nucleotides, the CDR3 is TGTGCCAGCAGTCCCCCCGGGCTAGCGGGATACGAGCAGTACTTC.

J is TRBJ2-2 and V is TRBV10-3; D gene unclear. The germline CDR1 and CDR2 sequences are ENHRY and SYGVKD. Trimming took off 5 bases at V and 0 bases at J, with 10 bases between the two ends. The CDR3 sequence is 15 residues long. CDR3 protein: CAISPISANTGELFF. The CDR3, as DNA: TGTGCCATCAGTCCAATCAGCGCGAACACCGGGGAGCTGTTTTTT.

The chain carries TRBV7-8 and TRBJ1-5; D might be TRBD1 (5 bases). Germline-derived CDR1 and CDR2 are SGHVS and FQNEAQ. The CDR3 is 17 amino acids. Between the trimmed V and J ends, which lost 3 bases and 0 bases, there was a span of 15 bases. CDR3 DNA sequence: TGTGCCAGCAGCTTCGCAGGGACCCGATATAGCAATCAGCCCCAGCATTTT. It specifies CASSFAGTRYSNQPQHF.

V is TRBV29-1 and J is TRBJ2-7; 8 bases align to TRBD1. Germline lookup yields CDR1 SQVTM and CDR2 ANQGSEA. CDR3 length equals 12 residues. V trimming: 6 bases; J trimming: 6 bases; junction bases outside the gene matches: 7. In nucleotides, the CDR3 is TGCAGCGTGGGGGAACAGGGGGGCGAGCAGTACTTC. Its protein product is CSVGEQGGEQYF.

This chain uses TRBV2 with TRBJ2-1, with a weak D call TRBD2 (6 bases). V shed 8 bases and J shed 3 bases, with 14 bases lying between them. This CDR3 comprises 14 residues. Looked up from germline, CDR1 is SNHLY and CDR2 is FYNNEI. The CDR3 nucleotides are TGTGCCAGCCGGTCGACAGCGGGCTACAATGAGCAGTTCTTC. This encodes CASRSTAGYNEQFF.

There are a few counts of this clone. This chain connects TRBV11-2 to TRBJ1-4; D not resolved. Germline V gives CDR1 SGHAT, CDR2 FQNNGV. V was trimmed by 3 bases and J by 6 bases, leaving 17 bases between them. CDR3 size: 16 residues. The CDR3 is CASSLRAQSRDEKLFF. As DNA, the CDR3 is TGTGCCAGCAGCTTGAGGGCGCAAAGTCGGGATGAAAAACTGTTTTTT.

Regarding this clone: Other DNA sequences within the sample encode an identical CDR3. The chain links TRBV10-2 to TRBJ2-7; no clear D. V dropped 6 bases and J dropped 1 base, with 4 bases sitting between them. The V gene's germline CDR1 is WSHSY and CDR2 SAAADI. The CDR3 is 11 amino acids. CDR3 sequence reads: CASRVSYEQYF. CDR3 nucleotide sequence: TGCGCCAGCAGGGTATCCTACGAGCAGTACTTC.

This clone was seen a handful of times. The genes are TRBV2 and TRBJ1-2, with D hard to call. Looked up from germline, CDR1 is SNHLY and CDR2 is FYNNEI. The CDR3 has 12 amino acids. With 6 bases removed from V and 2 bases from J, the gap between germline ends came to 7 bases. CDR3 sequence: CASRPLNYGYTF. The DNA of the CDR3 is TGTGCCAGCAGGCCCTTAAACTATGGCTACACCTTC.

The rearrangement joins TRBV5-6 to TRBJ2-5; D remains unclear. In germline, CDR1 is SGHDT, CDR2 YYEEEE. The CDR3 is made up of 13 amino acids. The V gene lost 4 bases and the J gene lost 7 bases, with 14 bases spanning the gap. CDR3 nucleotide sequence: TGTGCCAGCAGCCGAGACAACGTGAGGACCCAGTACTTC. It encodes CASSRDNVRTQYF.

The chain carries TRBV5-3 and TRBJ2-2; D is perhaps TRBD1 (6 bases). TRBV5-3 carries the ORF label, with uncertain function. V dropped 4 bases and J dropped 4 bases, with 17 bases sitting between them. The CDR3 spans 16 residues. CDR3 residues: CARSRTHLGGTGELFF. CDR3 coding DNA: TGTGCCAGAAGCCGAACCCACCTAGGGGGCACCGGGGAGCTGTTTTTT.

The chain uses TRBV12-5 and TRBJ1-2; 10 bases map to TRBD1. V lost 2 bases, J lost 4 bases, and 4 bases stayed unmatched. Germline CDR1 and CDR2: LGHNT and FRNRAP. This CDR3 has 15 residues. The CDR3 DNA reads as TGTGCTAGTGGTTTGTGGACAGGGGGTAGCTATGGCTACACCTTC. Translation: CASGLWTGGSYGYTF. Looking up the rest from reference TRBV12-5 and TRBJ1-2 gives the full variable domain: DARVTQTPRHKVTEMGQEVTMRCQPILGHNTVFWYRQTMMQGLELLAYFRNRAPLDDSGMPKDRFSAEMPDATLATLKIQPSEPRDSAVYFCASGLWTGGSYGYTFGSGTRLTVV.

This chain links TRBV5-5 with TRBJ2-7, with 8 bases that match TRBD2. Germline loops: CDR1 SGHKS, CDR2 YYEKEE (reference sequence). The J segment lost 2 bases and the V segment lost 1 base, leaving 5 bases of the junction unmatched. This CDR3 is built from 15 residues. The CDR3 loop is CASSLTAGEAYEQYF. The DNA of the CDR3 is TGTGCCAGCAGCTTGACAGCGGGAGAGGCCTACGAGCAGTACTTC.

This clone came up once. This chain connects TRBV10-1 to TRBJ1-5; no definite D call. The length of the CDR3 is 15 residues. CDR1 is WNHNN, CDR2 SYGVQD, per germline (reference sequence). The V and J ends lost 0 bases and 4 bases respectively, with 10 bases between them. The CDR3 here is CASSESTVGNQPQHF. The CDR3 DNA reads TGCGCCAGCAGTGAGTCGACGGTGGGAAATCAGCCCCAGCATTTT.

The chain links TRBV25-1 to TRBJ2-7; no clear D. CDR1 is MGHDK and CDR2 is SYGVNS in the germline V gene. This CDR3 spans 13 amino acids. Trimming stripped 0 bases from V and 1 base from J, with 4 bases between. The CDR3 DNA reads TGTGCCAGCAGTGAATACGGTTCCTACGAGCAGTACTTC. Its protein is CASSEYGSYEQYF.

The chain is built from TRBV7-9 and TRBJ2-2; D is perhaps TRBD1 (5 bases). Germline lookup yields CDR1 SEHNR and CDR2 FQNEAQ (reference sequence). This CDR3 contains 15 residues. V lost 8 bases and J lost 5, with 18 bases in between. The CDR3 DNA follows: TGTGCCAGCCCCCTCCAGCTTGGGGCTACCGGGGAGCTGTTTTTT. Translating gives CASPLQLGATGELFF. Complete variable domain (other parts from reference TRBV7-9 and TRBJ2-2): DTGVSQNPRHKITKRGQNVTFRCDPISEHNRLYWYRQTLGQGPEFLTYFQNEAQLEKSRLLSDRFSAERPKGSFSTLEIQRTEQGDSAMYLCASPLQLGATGELFFGEGSRLTVL.

This chain uses TRBV10-3 with TRBJ1-5, with TRBD1 matching 9 bases. Trimming took 2 bases from V and 1 from J; bases not matched to a gene: 0. The CDR3 spans 15 residues. Germline lookup yields CDR1 ENHRY and CDR2 SYGVKD. CDR3 protein: CAISEDRGSNQPQHF. For the CDR3, the DNA is TGTGCCATCAGTGAGGACAGGGGGAGCAATCAGCCCCAGCATTTT.

V is TRBV18 and J is TRBJ1-2; 7 bases agree with TRBD1. The length of the CDR3 is 15 residues. CDR1 and CDR2 from the germline V gene are KGHSH and LQKENI. The junction had 13 bases not matched to a gene; V was cut back by 4 bases and J by 8 bases. CDR3 sequence reads: CASSQLSTGSVGYTF. The CDR3 DNA sequence: TGTGCCAGCTCACAGCTTTCGACAGGGTCCGTGGGCTACACCTTC.

This clone has just one count. CDR3 in amino acids: CASSTGGTSGMTEQYF. CDR3 sequence (DNA): TGTGCCAGCAGCACCGGGGGGACTAGCGGGATGACCGAGCAGTACTTC. The chain carries TRBV5-4 and TRBJ2-7; 13 bases are shared with TRBD2. Germline V CDR1 and CDR2: SGHNT, YYREEE (reference sequence). The V gene end was trimmed by 4 bases and the J gene end by 6 bases; junction bases not matched to a gene: 10. The CDR3 is 16 residues long. The full variable domain, with the rest looked up from reference TRBV5-4 and TRBJ2-7, is ETGVTQSPTHLIKTRGQQVTLRCSSQSGHNTVSWYQQALGQGPQFIFQYYREEENGRGNFPPRFSGLQFPNYSSELNVNALELDDSALYLCASSTGGTSGMTEQYFGPGTRLTVT.

This rearrangement joins TRBV19 to TRBJ2-1, with 10 nucleotides matching TRBD2. The germline V gene has CDR1 LNHDA and CDR2 SQIVND (reference sequence). J lost 0 bases, V lost 2 bases, and 4 bases had no gene match. The CDR3 totals 17 residues. The CDR3 DNA reads as TGTGCCAGTAGTATATATGCTAGCGGGAGCTCCTACAATGAGCAGTTCTTC. It translates to CASSIYASGSSYNEQFF. Complete variable domain (other parts from reference TRBV19 and TRBJ2-1): DGGITQSPKYLFRKEGQNVTLSCEQNLNHDAMYWYRQDPGQGLRLIYYSQIVNDFQKGDIAEGYSVSREKKESFPLTVTSAQKNPTAFYLCASSIYASGSSYNEQFFGPGTRLTVL.